The 23 T cell receptor beta chains given below trace back to one sample, sequenced in a study of neurological immune-mediated disorders. TCRdb analysed the 5' RACE reads with MiXCR anew, one entry per CDR3 protein. The sample records roughly 25,000 distinct CDR3 sequences, 5.5% to 8% being singletons. The sequenced sample consisted of PBMCs. The receptors here all came from a woman aged 40 to 50 in good health.

This clonotype has a count of ten or more. The chain uses TRBV29-1 and TRBJ2-2; D is unresolved. V was clipped by 7 bases and J by 3 bases, with 18 bases between them. The CDR3 spans 15 residues. Germline CDR1 SQVTM, CDR2 ANQGSEA. CDR3 sequence: CSGTRQGGYTGELFF. The CDR3 DNA follows: TGCAGCGGAACCAGACAAGGCGGTTACACCGGGGAGCTGTTTTTT.

This clonotype was seen at least ten times. CDR3 region: CASSEVFGSYEQYF. CDR3 sequence (DNA): TGTGCCAGCAGTGAAGTGTTCGGGAGCTACGAGCAGTACTTC. V and J are TRBV6-1 and TRBJ2-7; weak D call: TRBD2 (6 bases). The V gene lost 1 base and the J gene lost 3 bases, with 10 bases spanning the gap. Germline lookup yields CDR1 MNHNS and CDR2 SASEGT. The CDR3 consists of 14 residues.

In regard to this clonotype: A much larger clone differs by one base, so this may be a read error. The chain uses TRBV5-1 and TRBJ2-1; D might be TRBD1 (6 bases). V was shortened by 4 bases and J by 6 bases, with 17 bases between the two germline ends. CDR3 length: 15 residues. From germline, CDR1 is SGHRS and CDR2 YFSETQ. In nucleotides, the CDR3 is TGCGCCAGCAGCATGGACAGCCCCGGTGGCAATGAGCAGTTCTTC. Protein sequence: CASSMDSPGGNEQFF.

This clonotype was counted ten times or more. The gene calls are TRBV29-1 and TRBJ2-1; D not certain. The CDR3 extends over 15 amino acids. V gave up 2 bases and J gave up 9 bases, with 20 bases separating them. Germline-derived CDR1 and CDR2 are SQVTM and ANQGSEA. CDR3 residues: CSVEYQAKPSFEQFF. CDR3 DNA: TGCAGCGTTGAATATCAGGCGAAACCCAGCTTTGAGCAGTTCTTC.

This clonotype was seen repeatedly, ten times or more. The chain combines TRBV20-1 with TRBJ2-3; 8 bases line up with TRBD2. The CDR3 loop spans 14 amino acids. Germline CDR1 is DFQATT and CDR2 is SNEGSKA (reference sequence). J was trimmed by 4 bases and V by 3 bases; bases with no gene match: 6. Written as DNA, the CDR3 is TGCAGTGCTAGTAGTCTAGCGGGCGCAGATACGCAGTATTTT. It is translated as CSASSLAGADTQYF.

This clonotype was picked up many times. The chain carries TRBV30 and TRBJ2-1, with D uncertain. CDR1 is GTSNPN, CDR2 SVGIG, per germline (reference sequence). This CDR3 contains 12 residues. With 4 bases removed from V and 9 bases from J, the gap between germline ends came to 13 bases. CDR3 amino acids: CAWISASSEQFF. CDR3 nucleotide sequence: TGTGCCTGGATCTCCGCCTCCAGTGAGCAGTTCTTC.

This clonotype came up many times. The rearrangement uses TRBV5-5 and TRBJ2-2; tentative D call: TRBD2 (6 bases). The V gene lost 3 bases and the J gene lost 8 bases, with 11 bases spanning the gap. Per germline, CDR1 SGHKS and CDR2 YYEKEE (reference sequence). The CDR3 sequence is 13 residues long. The CDR3 coding sequence is TGTGCCAGCAGCTGGGAGGCAGGAGGGGAGCTGTTTTTT. Protein: CASSWEAGGELFF.

The sample holds many counts of this clonotype. The chain recombines TRBV20-1 with TRBJ2-1; TRBD2 is a possible D gene (7 bases). This CDR3 region has 14 residues. Per germline, CDR1 DFQATT and CDR2 SNEGSKA (reference sequence). The germline V and J ends were trimmed by 5 bases and 9 bases, with 20 bases remaining between them. The CDR3 sequence: CSALEGGGIGEQFF. The DNA of the CDR3 is TGCAGTGCTCTAGAGGGGGGGGGAATCGGTGAGCAGTTCTTC.

This clonotype is classed as medium-sized. This chain uses TRBV25-1 with TRBJ2-7; D may be TRBD2 (6 bases). The germline V and J ends were trimmed by 0 bases and 9 bases, with 15 bases remaining between them. Germline V CDR1 and CDR2: MGHDK, SYGVNS. The CDR3 has 14 residues. This CDR3 reads CASSEYGLLRGQYF. The DNA for the CDR3 is TGTGCCAGCAGTGAATATGGGCTCCTGCGGGGGCAGTACTTC.

This clonotype was detected ten times or more. The gene calls are TRBV5-1 and TRBJ2-5; D remains unclear. Trimming pared 2 bases from V and 9 bases from J, leaving 14 bases between. In germline, CDR1 is SGHRS, CDR2 YFSETQ. The CDR3 consists of 13 residues. The CDR3 sequence: CASSFEPPGSQYF. CDR3 nucleotides: TGCGCCAGCAGCTTTGAACCCCCTGGATCCCAGTACTTC.

In its sample, this clonotype was seen once. This sequence joins TRBV28 and TRBJ2-1; D is perhaps TRBD2 (6 bases). Trimming took off 6 bases at V and 9 bases at J, with 24 bases between the two ends. Germline V CDR1 and CDR2: MDHEN, SYDVKM. The CDR3 extends over 16 amino acids. CDR3 in DNA: TGTGCCAGCAGCCGCGGGGTAGCCTCCTTACGGGGTGAGCAGTTCTTC. Its protein is CASSRGVASLRGEQFF.

The table lists this clonotype with many counts. The chain links TRBV6-5 to TRBJ2-1; D remains ambiguous. The germline V gene has CDR1 MNHEY and CDR2 SVGAGI. V was clipped by 4 bases and J by 3 bases, with 7 bases between them. The CDR3 has 13 amino acids. The CDR3 is CASSSESYNEQFF. CDR3 bases: TGTGCCAGCAGTTCCGAGAGCTACAATGAGCAGTTCTTC.

This clonotype was observed at least ten times. V and J are TRBV7-2 and TRBJ2-3; 9 nucleotides agree with TRBD2. V shed 4 bases and J 4 bases; nucleotides not matched to a gene: 3. The CDR3 runs to 14 residues. Germline CDR1 reads SGHTA; CDR2 reads FQGNSA. The CDR3 protein is CASSSAGGADTQYF. CDR3 nucleotide sequence: TGTGCCAGCAGCTCAGCGGGAGGTGCAGATACGCAGTATTTT.

This clonotype was seen repeatedly, ten times or more. The chain uses TRBV5-5 and TRBJ2-1; 8 positions agree with TRBD2. The junction had 12 bases not matched to a gene; V was cut back by 4 bases and J by 9 bases. Germline CDR1 reads SGHKS; CDR2 reads YYEKEE (reference sequence). CDR3 length equals 15 residues. The CDR3 loop is CASSRKGLDPGEQFF. In nucleotides, the CDR3 is TGTGCCAGCAGCAGGAAGGGACTAGACCCTGGTGAGCAGTTCTTC.

This clonotype occurred many times. V and J are TRBV29-1 and TRBJ2-1, with no clear D. The CDR3 loop spans 14 amino acids. V was cut by 3 bases and J by 0 bases, with 9 bases left in between. In germline, CDR1 is SQVTM, CDR2 ANQGSEA. The CDR3 loop reads CSVEDSNSYNEQFF. The DNA of the CDR3 is TGCAGCGTTGAGGATTCTAACTCCTACAATGAGCAGTTCTTC.

In its sample, this clonotype was seen many times. The V and J genes are TRBV18 and TRBJ1-4; maybe TRBD1 (5 bases). V was pared by 3 bases and J by 8 bases, with 22 bases between. This CDR3 contains 17 residues. The germline gives CDR1 KGHSH, CDR2 LQKENI. CDR3 amino acids: CASSPLGLGASGEKLFF. Here the CDR3 DNA reads TGTGCCAGCTCACCTCTCGGTCTCGGGGCGTCCGGGGAAAAACTGTTTTTT.

This clonotype showed up just once. The chain recombines TRBV24-1 with TRBJ2-3; D is undetermined. Trimming cost V 6 bases and J 1 base, with 7 bases left between them. The CDR3 has 13 amino acids. Germline V gene data show CDR1 as KGHDR and CDR2 as SFDVKD. The CDR3 nucleotides read TGTGCCACCAGTCACCCCCGCACAGATACGCAGTATTTT. It is translated as CATSHPRTDTQYF.

This clonotype came up many times. The gene calls are TRBV20-1 and TRBJ1-5; 9 bases agree with TRBD1. In germline, CDR1 is DFQATT, CDR2 SNEGSKA (reference sequence). V lost 0 bases, J lost 2 bases, and 5 bases stayed unmatched. The CDR3 consists of 16 residues. In DNA, the CDR3 is TGCAGTGCTAGAGACTCGGGACAGGGAGGCAATCAGCCCCAGCATTTT. It yields the protein CSARDSGQGGNQPQHF.

In this sample, this clonotype turned up many times. This chain links TRBV25-1 with TRBJ1-2, with 10 nucleotides matching TRBD1. The CDR3 consists of 15 residues. Trimming at V came to 3 bases and at J to 3 bases, leaving 4 bases not matched to a gene. Germline lookup yields CDR1 MGHDK and CDR2 SYGVNS. DNA for the CDR3: TGTGCCAGCAGTGATGTGGGGACAGGGGACTATGGCTACACCTTC. Translating it yields CASSDVGTGDYGYTF.

This clonotype was picked up many times. The V and J genes are TRBV5-6 and TRBJ1-5, with D uncertain. V dropped 4 bases and J dropped 1 base, with 18 bases sitting between them. This CDR3 region has 17 residues. Per germline, CDR1 SGHDT and CDR2 YYEEEE. The CDR3 reads CASSHDLHGGSNQPQHF. CDR3 nucleotide sequence: TGTGCCAGCAGCCATGACTTACACGGCGGGAGCAATCAGCCCCAGCATTTT.

This clonotype was detected ten times or more. The V gene is TRBV4-1, the J gene TRBJ2-7; D is perhaps TRBD2 (6 bases). The CDR3 length is 15 residues. Germline CDR1 MGHRA, CDR2 YSYEKL. With 2 bases removed from V and 2 bases from J, the gap between germline ends came to 13 bases. CDR3 nucleotide sequence: TGCGCCAGCAGCCAAACGAGTAGCGGAACCTACGAGCAGTACTTC. As protein: CASSQTSSGTYEQYF.

This clonotype has more than one count but fewer than ten. V gene TRBV29-1 combines with J gene TRBJ2-1; TRBD2 matches at 7 bases. J was trimmed by 4 bases and V by 7 bases; bases with no gene match: 16. The CDR3 is made up of 16 amino acids. Germline V gene lookup returns CDR1 SQVTM and CDR2 ANQGSEA. The CDR3 loop reads CSAEGAGVVSYNEQFF. The CDR3 nucleotides read TGCAGCGCGGAGGGTGCGGGAGTTGTCTCATACAATGAGCAGTTCTTC.

This clonotype came up many times. The chain recombines TRBV7-2 with TRBJ2-1; D may be TRBD1 (5 bases). The length of the CDR3 is 13 residues. V was trimmed by 0 bases and J by 9 bases, leaving 9 bases between them. Germline values: CDR1 SGHTA, CDR2 FQGNSA. The CDR3 coding sequence is TGTGCCAGCAGCTTAGCCCAGGGCACTGAGCAGTTCTTC. Its translation: CASSLAQGTEQFF.